Many counts were recorded for the clone carrying this T cell receptor (beta chain). What was amplified from RNA transcripts were TCR beta CDR3 regions. HTBI primers drove first-round RT-PCR of the TCR CDR3. TCRdb reprocessed the multiplex PCR reads via MiXCR and lists one record per CDR3 protein. The sample contains some 350,000 distinct CDR3 sequences, 15% to 19% of which appear only once. The data stem from a study of T cells in Graves' hyperthyroidism and ophthalmopathy. The CDR3 spans 13 residues. Germline values: CDR1 SEHNR, CDR2 FQNEAQ (reference sequence). V lost 8 bases, J lost 4 bases, and 3 bases stayed unmatched. Exclusion criteria comprised uncontrolled infection, other autoimmune disease, pregnancy or lactation.

The sequence derives from a woman under 30 with Graves' hyperthyroidism that later progressed to Graves' ophthalmopathy. The sequenced material came from blood. This chain links TRBV7-9 with TRBJ2-1; TRBD2 aligns across 9 bases. DNA of the CDR3: TGTGCCAGCTACCTAGCGGGATACAATGAGCAGTTCTTC. It codes for CASYLAGYNEQFF.